This TCR beta chain was observed in a study of control samples from healthy donors and cancer patients. Only in-frame clones appear in the TCRdb table, and some are missing; sequencing was by immunoSEQ multiplex PCR. This table has some 74,000 clones, about 94% appearing once. Trimming took 3 bases from V and 3 from J; bases not matched to a gene: 12. Germline values: CDR1 SGHAT, CDR2 FQNNGV. The CDR3 has 18 residues. Sequencing was done on a sample of blood. The chain links TRBV11-2 to TRBJ1-2, with 11 bases aligning to TRBD1. The TCR sequence derives from a woman aged 25 to 39 in good health. The CDR3 loop reads CASSFSRTGGVLDYGYTF. In nucleotides, the CDR3 is TGTGCCAGCAGCTTTTCAAGGACAGGGGGCGTTCTTGACTATGGCTACACCTTC.